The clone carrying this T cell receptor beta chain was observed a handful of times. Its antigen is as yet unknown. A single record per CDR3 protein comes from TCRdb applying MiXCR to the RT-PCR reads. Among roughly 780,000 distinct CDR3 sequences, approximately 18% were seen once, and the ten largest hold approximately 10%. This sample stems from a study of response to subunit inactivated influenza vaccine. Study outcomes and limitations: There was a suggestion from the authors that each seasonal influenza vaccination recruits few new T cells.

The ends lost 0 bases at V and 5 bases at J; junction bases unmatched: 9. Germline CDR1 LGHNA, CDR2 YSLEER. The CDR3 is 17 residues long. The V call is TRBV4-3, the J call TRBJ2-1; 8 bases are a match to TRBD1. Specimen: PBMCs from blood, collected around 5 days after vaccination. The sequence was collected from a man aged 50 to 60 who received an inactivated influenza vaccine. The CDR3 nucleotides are TGCGCCAGCAGCCAAGATCGGGGGACAGGCTTTAACAATGAGCAGTTCTTC. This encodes CASSQDRGTGFNNEQFF.